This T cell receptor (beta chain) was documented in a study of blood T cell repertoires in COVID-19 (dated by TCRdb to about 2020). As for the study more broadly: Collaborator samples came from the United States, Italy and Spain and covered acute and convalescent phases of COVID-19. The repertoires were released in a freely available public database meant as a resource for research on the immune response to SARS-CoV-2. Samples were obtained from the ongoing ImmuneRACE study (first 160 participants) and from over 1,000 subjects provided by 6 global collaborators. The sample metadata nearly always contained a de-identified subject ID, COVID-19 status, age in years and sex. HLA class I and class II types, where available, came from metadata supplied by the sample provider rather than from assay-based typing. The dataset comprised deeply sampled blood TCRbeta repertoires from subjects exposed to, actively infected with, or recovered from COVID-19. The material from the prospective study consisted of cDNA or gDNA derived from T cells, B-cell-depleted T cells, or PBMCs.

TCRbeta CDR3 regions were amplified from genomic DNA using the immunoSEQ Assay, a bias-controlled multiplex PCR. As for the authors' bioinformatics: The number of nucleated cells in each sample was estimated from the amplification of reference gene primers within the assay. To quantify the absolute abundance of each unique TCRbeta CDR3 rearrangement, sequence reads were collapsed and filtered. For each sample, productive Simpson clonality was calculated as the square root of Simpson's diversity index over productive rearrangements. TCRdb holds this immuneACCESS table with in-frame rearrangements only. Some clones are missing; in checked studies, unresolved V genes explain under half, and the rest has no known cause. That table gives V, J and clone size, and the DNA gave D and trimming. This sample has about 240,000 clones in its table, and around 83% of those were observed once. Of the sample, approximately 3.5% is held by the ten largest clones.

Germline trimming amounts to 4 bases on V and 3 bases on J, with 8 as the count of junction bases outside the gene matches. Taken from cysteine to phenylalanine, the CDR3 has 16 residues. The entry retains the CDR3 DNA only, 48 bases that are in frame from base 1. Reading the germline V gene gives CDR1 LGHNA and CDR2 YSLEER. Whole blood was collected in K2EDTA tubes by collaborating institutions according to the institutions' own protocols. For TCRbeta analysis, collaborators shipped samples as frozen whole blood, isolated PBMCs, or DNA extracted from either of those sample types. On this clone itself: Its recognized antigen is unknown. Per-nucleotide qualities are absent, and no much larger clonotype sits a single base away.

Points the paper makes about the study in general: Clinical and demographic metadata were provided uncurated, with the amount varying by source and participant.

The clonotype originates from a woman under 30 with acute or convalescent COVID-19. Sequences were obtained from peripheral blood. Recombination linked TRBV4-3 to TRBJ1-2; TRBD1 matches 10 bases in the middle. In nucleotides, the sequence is TGCGCCAGCAGCCCCCTGACAGGGGGCGGCGACTATGGCTACACCTTC. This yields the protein CASSPLTGGGDYGYTF.